These 20 T cell receptor beta chains were sequenced from one sample in a study of early T cells in non-severe SARS-CoV-2 infection. TCRdb independently ran MiXCR on the 5' RACE reads; one entry per CDR3 protein. The sample yields tens of thousands of distinct CDR3 sequences, around 4.4% seen once. What was sequenced was whole blood. The receptors were gathered from an adult who was a healthcare worker with PCR-confirmed SARS-CoV-2 infection or an uninfected control (not recorded which).

The chain carries TRBV29-1 and TRBJ2-3; D unclear. V shed 4 bases and J shed 1 base, with 3 bases lying between them. CDR3 length equals 11 residues. The germline CDR1 and CDR2 sequences are SQVTM and ANQGSEA. The CDR3 loop reads CSVGGTDTQYF. DNA for the CDR3: TGCAGCGTTGGGGGCACAGATACGCAGTATTTT.

There are many counts of this clonotype. The rearrangement joins TRBV28 to TRBJ2-2, with D maybe TRBD2 (6 bases). Germline CDR1 is MDHEN and CDR2 is SYDVKM. Deletions cut 8 bases from V and 2 bases from J, with 15 bases between. The CDR3 sequence is 15 residues long. In DNA, the CDR3 is TGTGCCAGCTCTACCGGGACTCTTAACACCGGGGAGCTGTTTTTT. Amino acids: CASSTGTLNTGELFF. The variable domain in full, with the rest retrieved from reference TRBV28 and TRBJ2-2, is DVKVTQSSRYLVKRTGEKVFLECVQDMDHENMFWYRQDPGLGLRLIYFSYDVKMKEKGDIPEGYSVSREKKERFSLILESASTNQTSMYLCASSTGTLNTGELFFGEGSRLTVL.

This clonotype has a count of ten or more. The chain employs TRBV5-5 and TRBJ2-7; a possible D gene is TRBD2 (6 bases). Deletions cut 1 base from V and 2 bases from J, with 13 bases between. This CDR3 is built from 15 residues. Per germline, CDR1 SGHKS and CDR2 YYEKEE (reference sequence). CDR3 DNA: TGTGCCAGCAGCTTGAATCCGGGAGAGACCTACGAGCAGTACTTC. Translation gives CASSLNPGETYEQYF.

This clonotype was seen at least ten times. This chain connects TRBV10-2 to TRBJ2-3; D is undetermined. CDR3 length: 15 amino acids. The V gene lost 6 bases and the J gene lost 0 bases, with 13 bases spanning the gap. Looked up from germline, CDR1 is WSHSY and CDR2 is SAAADI. CDR3 region: CASRNYISSTDTQYF. CDR3 sequence (DNA): TGCGCCAGCAGGAATTATATATCTAGCACAGATACGCAGTATTTT.

This clonotype has only a few counts. The chain joins TRBV12-3 or TRBV12-4 to TRBJ1-4; perhaps TRBD1 as D (6 bases). V dropped 7 bases and J dropped 4 bases, with 13 bases sitting between them. The CDR3 has 14 amino acids. CDR3 DNA: TGTGCCAGCAACCTACAGGGCCTTAATGAAAAACTGTTTTTT. Translation: CASNLQGLNEKLFF.

The chain couples TRBV7-3 to TRBJ2-3; D is undetermined. The germline V and J ends were trimmed by 3 bases and 10 bases, with 11 bases remaining between them. The CDR3 loop spans 12 amino acids. Per germline, CDR1 SGHTA and CDR2 FQGTGA. DNA of the CDR3: TGTGCCAGCAGCTTTACGCCCGGGCCGCAGTATTTT. It is translated as CASSFTPGPQYF. Combining the CDR3 with reference TRBV7-3 and TRBJ2-3 gives the whole variable domain GAGVSQTPSNKVTEKGKYVELRCDPISGHTALYWYRQSLGQGPEFLIYFQGTGAADDSGLPNDRFFAVRPEGSVSTLKIQRTERGDSAVYLCASSFTPGPQYFGPGTRLTVL.

This clonotype showed up many times. The chain carries TRBV29-1 and TRBJ2-3; 7 bases match TRBD1. V lost 4 bases, J lost 5 bases, and 6 bases stayed unmatched. There are 13 residues in the CDR3. CDR1 SQVTM and CDR2 ANQGSEA come from the germline V gene. The CDR3 is CSVGQGLGDTQYF. The CDR3 nucleotides read TGCAGCGTTGGACAGGGTTTGGGAGATACGCAGTATTTT.

This clonotype was detected many times. The CDR3 sequence: CASSLGSGLGYEQYF. In nucleotides, the CDR3 is TGTGCCAGCAGCTTAGGGTCCGGCCTAGGCTACGAGCAGTACTTC. The rearrangement joins TRBV7-2 to TRBJ2-7; D is unclear. The CDR3 contains 15 residues. The germline V and J ends were trimmed by 1 base and 3 bases, with 13 bases remaining between them. Germline values: CDR1 SGHTA, CDR2 FQGNSA.

As regards this clonotype: A read error may account for a junction end that differs from germline. The rearrangement uses TRBV5-6 and TRBJ1-2; no firm D call. CDR3 length: 14 amino acids. CDR1 is SGHDT and CDR2 is YYEEEE in the germline V gene. CDR3 nucleotides: TGTGCCAGCACCTTGGACGGACCAAACTATGGCTACACCTTC. Amino acids: CASTLDGPNYGYTF.

This clonotype was observed at least ten times. The chain recombines TRBV5-1 with TRBJ2-3; 7 bases line up with TRBD2. J lost 4 bases, V lost 2 bases, and 13 bases had no gene match. This CDR3 region has 17 residues. Germline-derived CDR1 and CDR2 are SGHRS and YFSETQ. The CDR3: CASSFFSTRERADTQYF. The CDR3 DNA follows: TGCGCCAGCAGCTTCTTTTCGACGCGGGAGAGGGCAGATACGCAGTATTTT.

This clonotype has more than one count but fewer than ten. The chain is built from TRBV7-2 and TRBJ2-1; D may be TRBD2 (5 bases). Deletions cut 3 bases from V and 7 bases from J, with 13 bases between. The V gene's germline CDR1 is SGHTA and CDR2 FQGNSA. This CDR3 has 14 amino acids. The DNA of the CDR3 is TGTGCCAGCAGCTTGAAACTGCGGGTTAATGAGCAGTTCTTC. It specifies CASSLKLRVNEQFF.

This chain links TRBV5-6 with TRBJ1-6; 9 positions match TRBD1. V lost 3 bases, J lost 8 bases, and 6 bases stayed unmatched. The CDR3 spans 15 residues. Germline V CDR1 and CDR2: SGHDT, YYEEEE. This CDR3 is CASSWRDRVYSPLHF. CDR3 bases: TGTGCCAGCAGCTGGCGGGACAGGGTTTATTCACCCCTCCACTTT. Supplemented by reference TRBV5-6 and TRBJ1-6, the full variable domain reads DAGVTQSPTHLIKTRGQQVTLRCSPKSGHDTVSWYQQALGQGPQFIFQYYEEEERQRGNFPDRFSGHQFPNYSSELNVNALLLGDSALYLCASSWRDRVYSPLHFGNGTRLTVT.

This chain uses TRBV5-1 with TRBJ2-7, with TRBD1 as a possible D gene (6 bases). The CDR3 runs 15 residues. Germline assignment: CDR1 SGHRS and CDR2 YFSETQ. Trimming left V 5 bases short and J 6 bases short, with 21 bases between. This chain's CDR3 is CASRSPGTSSGEQYF. The CDR3 coding sequence is TGCGCCAGCAGGAGTCCCGGGACAAGCTCCGGCGAGCAGTACTTC.

The genes are TRBV2 and TRBJ2-3; 12 bases are shared with TRBD1. The CDR3 extends over 17 amino acids. CDR1 is SNHLY, CDR2 FYNNEI, per germline. The trim removed 7 bases at V and 3 bases at J, leaving 11 bases unmatched. The CDR3 region has the DNA TGTGCCAGCACCTACTCCCCGGGACAGGGGGCGACAGATACGCAGTATTTT. It translates to CASTYSPGQGATDTQYF.

This clonotype was seen a few times. The CDR3 DNA is TGTGCCAGCAGAGTCACTAGCGGGAGGGGGTACAATGAGCAGTTCTTC. Translated, it gives CASRVTSGRGYNEQFF. The rearrangement joins TRBV6-5 to TRBJ2-1; TRBD2 matches at 13 bases. V shed 6 bases and J 4 bases; nucleotides not matched to a gene: 6. Germline CDR1 reads MNHEY; CDR2 reads SVGAGI. The CDR3 is 16 residues long.

This clonotype showed up just a few times. This chain uses TRBV11-3 with TRBJ2-5; TRBD1 matches 11 bases. In germline, CDR1 is SGHNT, CDR2 YENEEA. The CDR3 is made up of 16 amino acids. V was pared by 5 bases and J by 1 base, with 6 bases of the junction left unmatched. This CDR3 reads CASSPTGTGGQETQYF. In DNA form, the CDR3 reads TGTGCCAGCAGCCCAACCGGGACAGGGGGCCAAGAGACCCAGTACTTC.

This clonotype was counted at least ten times. V and J are TRBV28 and TRBJ2-5, with D perhaps TRBD1 (6 bases). The CDR3 loop spans 13 amino acids. Trimming stripped 6 bases from V and 5 bases from J, with 13 bases between. Germline V CDR1 and CDR2: MDHEN, SYDVKM. DNA of the CDR3: TGTGCCAGCAGGGGGACACCGGGGGAGACCCAGTACTTC. Its protein product is CASRGTPGETQYF. Drawing the rest from reference TRBV28 and TRBJ2-5, the complete variable domain is DVKVTQSSRYLVKRTGEKVFLECVQDMDHENMFWYRQDPGLGLRLIYFSYDVKMKEKGDIPEGYSVSREKKERFSLILESASTNQTSMYLCASRGTPGETQYFGPGTRLLVL.

This clonotype has at least ten counts. The chain has TRBV12-5 and TRBJ2-7; D not resolved. Germline V gene data show CDR1 as LGHNT and CDR2 as FRNRAP. The CDR3 runs 13 residues. V lost 1 base and J lost 4, with 8 bases in between. The CDR3 is CASGLDRGYEQYF. DNA for the CDR3: TGTGCTAGTGGTTTGGACAGAGGATACGAGCAGTACTTC.

This chain joins TRBV27 and TRBJ1-5; tentative D call: TRBD1 (5 bases). The CDR3 covers 17 residues. The germline V and J ends were trimmed by 3 bases and 4 bases, with 19 bases remaining between them. Germline loops: CDR1 MNHEY, CDR2 SMNVEV (reference sequence). Here the CDR3 reads CASSFRGGRAMNQPQHF. CDR3 coding DNA: TGTGCCAGCAGTTTTCGTGGCGGCAGGGCCATGAATCAGCCCCAGCATTTT.

This clonotype was recorded many times. V gene TRBV6-4 combines with J gene TRBJ1-4, with D possibly TRBD1 on 5 matching bases. The germline gives CDR1 MRHNA, CDR2 SNTAGT. V lost 6 bases to trimming and J lost 7 bases, with 6 bases between them. The CDR3 loop spans 11 amino acids. The CDR3 protein is CASRQGEKLFF. The CDR3 DNA follows: TGTGCCAGCAGGCAGGGTGAAAAACTGTTTTTT.